These 6 T cell receptor beta chains share one sample of origin, sequenced in a study of tumor-infiltrating lymphocytes in primary liver carcinoma. Blood RNA was derived from unsorted whole blood, and germline DNA was extracted too. Using a constant-region primer together with ProtoScript II reverse transcriptase, TCR beta cDNA was made from roughly 520 ng of total RNA. Sequencing libraries for TCR beta derived from three nested multiplex PCR rounds that used slightly modified ARM-PCR. Researchers ran the first two PCR rounds for around 10 cycles each with TRBV1-TRBV30 forward primers and a C-beta reverse primer. One entry per CDR3 protein, called by TCRdb with MiXCR from the multiplex PCR reads. The sample lists about 310,000 distinct CDR3 sequences, more than 55% occurring once. The sequencing sample was made of peripheral blood. The source of these receptors is a woman aged 30 to 39 with primary liver carcinoma and hepatitis B virus infection.

Turning to this clonotype: This CDR3 is missing its conserved last phenylalanine or tryptophan, likely due to a read error. The chain is built from TRBV29-1 and TRBJ2-3, with D perhaps matching TRBD2 (5 bases). Deletions cut 3 bases from V and 0 bases from J, with 7 bases between. Germline values: CDR1 SQVTM, CDR2 ANQGSEA. CDR3 length equals 13 residues. The CDR3 DNA reads TGCAGCGTTGACGGGGTTAGCACAGATACGCAGTATTTG. This sequence encodes CSVDGVSTDTQYL.

This clonotype was counted many times. The J gene is TRBJ1-1, the V gene TRBV12-3 or TRBV12-4; D is ambiguous. This CDR3 is built from 16 residues. V shed 0 bases and J shed 1 base, with 12 bases lying between them. CDR3 bases: TGTGCCAGCAGTTTAGCTATAGCCCGACGGAACACTGAAGCTTTCTTT. Its translation is CASSLAIARRNTEAFF.

As regards this clonotype: An end of the junction differs from the germline gene, which may be a read error. The V gene is TRBV5-1, the J gene TRBJ2-2; D perhaps matches TRBD2 (5 bases). This CDR3 region has 13 residues. CDR1 and CDR2 (germline): SGHRS, YFSETQ. The CDR3 nucleotides are TGCGCCAGCAGCTTGGCGAACACCGGGGAGCTGCTTTTT. It translates to CASSLANTGELLF.

This clonotype showed up many times. V is TRBV4-3 and J is TRBJ2-2, with D unresolved. Trimming took 1 base from V and 6 from J, leaving 15 bases between them. Looked up from germline, CDR1 is LGHNA and CDR2 is YSLEER. This CDR3 has 16 amino acids. The DNA of the CDR3 is TGCGCCAGCAGCCAAGGCCCGACACGCACGTCCGGGGAGCTGTTTTTT. As protein: CASSQGPTRTSGELFF.

V and J are TRBV30 and TRBJ1-6; no definite D call. The germline V gene encodes CDR1 GTSNPN and CDR2 SVGIG (reference sequence). This CDR3 region has 13 residues. Trimming removed 4 bases at V and 8 bases at J, with 12 bases between. CDR3 sequence (DNA): TGTGCCTGGACCAACGTAAGGGATTCACCCCTCCACTTT. Translation gives CAWTNVRDSPLHF. Full variable domain (remainder filled in from reference TRBV30 and TRBJ1-6): SQTIHQWPATLVQPVGSPLSLECTVEGTSNPNLYWYRQAAGRGLQLLFYSVGIGQISSEVPQNLSASRPQDRQFILSSKKLLLSDSGFYLCAWTNVRDSPLHFGNGTRLTVT.

Points on this clonotype: A junction boundary mismatches the germline segment, possibly from a read error. The V gene is TRBV29-1, the J gene TRBJ1-2; D call uncertain. Germline values: CDR1 SQVTM, CDR2 ANQGSEA. This CDR3 is 12 amino acids long. CDR3 nucleotide sequence: TGCAACGTTGTCCTTTGGGGTGGCGGCTACACCTTC. Translating gives CNVVLWGGGYTF.